Listed here are 8 T cell receptor beta chains from one sample, sequenced in a study of blood T cell repertoires in COVID-19. Generated by immunoSEQ multiplex PCR, the TCRdb table keeps only in-frame clones and is missing some. The sample comprises about 85,000 clones, nearly 90% of which are singletons, and around 4.5% rests with the top ten. Sequencing was done on a sample of peripheral blood. These receptors originate from a woman at least 80 years old with active or convalescent COVID-19.

This rearrangement joins TRBV28 to TRBJ2-4, with D possibly being TRBD2 (6 bases). Trimming took off 8 bases at V and 3 bases at J, with 20 bases between the two ends. This CDR3 comprises 16 residues. Germline-derived CDR1 and CDR2 are MDHEN and SYDVKM. The CDR3 loop is CASSRLPGRDKNIQYF. Here the CDR3 DNA reads TGTGCCAGCTCAAGACTGCCTGGGCGGGACAAAAACATTCAGTACTTC. Based on the CDR3 plus reference TRBV28 and TRBJ2-4, the full variable domain is DVKVTQSSRYLVKRTGEKVFLECVQDMDHENMFWYRQDPGLGLRLIYFSYDVKMKEKGDIPEGYSVSREKKERFSLILESASTNQTSMYLCASSRLPGRDKNIQYFGAGTRLSVL.

The CDR3 bases are TGTGCCAGCAGCTTAGAGCCTAGCGGGAGCTACGAGCAGTACTTC. Its protein is CASSLEPSGSYEQYF. The V and J genes are TRBV7-8 and TRBJ2-7; 10 bases map to TRBD2. Germline CDR1 SGHVS, CDR2 FQNEAQ. V lost 1 base to trimming and J lost 3 bases; unmatched junction nucleotides: 3. The CDR3 has 15 amino acids.

This chain uses TRBV18 with TRBJ2-3; 8 bases align to TRBD2. This CDR3 has 19 amino acids. The germline gives CDR1 KGHSH, CDR2 LQKENI. The V gene end was trimmed by 1 base and the J gene end by 0 bases; junction bases not matched to a gene: 12. CDR3 sequence reads: CASSPRVLAGRASTDTQYF. CDR3 nucleotide sequence: TGTGCCAGCTCACCACGGGTATTAGCGGGACGGGCTAGCACAGATACGCAGTATTTT.

The CDR3 protein is CASKGQGGETQYF. The CDR3 region has the DNA TGTGCCAGCAAGGGACAGGGTGGAGAGACCCAGTACTTC. This chain joins TRBV2 and TRBJ2-5; 9 positions agree with TRBD1. V lost 7 bases and J lost 4; bases outside the gene matches: 4. CDR1 is SNHLY and CDR2 is FYNNEI in the germline V gene. This CDR3 is built from 13 residues.

This chain connects TRBV12-5 to TRBJ2-5; 7 bases align to TRBD1. The CDR3 sequence is 16 residues long. The J segment lost 3 bases and the V segment lost 0 bases, leaving 7 bases of the junction unmatched. In germline, CDR1 is LGHNT, CDR2 FRNRAP. CDR3: CASGLVGGGSKETQYF. Written as DNA, the CDR3 is TGTGCTAGTGGTTTGGTAGGGGGCGGCTCCAAAGAGACCCAGTACTTC.

The V call is TRBV4-3, the J call TRBJ2-7; 9 bases line up with TRBD2. Per the germline V gene, CDR1 is LGHNA and CDR2 is YSLEER. Trimming removed 4 bases from V and 1 base from J; junction bases left unmatched: 2. There are 14 residues in the CDR3. CDR3 amino acids: CASSRSGGSYEQYF. The CDR3, as DNA: TGCGCCAGCAGCCGTAGCGGGGGTTCCTACGAGCAGTACTTC.

This chain joins TRBV27 and TRBJ1-2, with D unclear. This CDR3 region has 14 residues. The V end lost 2 bases, the J end lost 7 bases, and 14 bases lay between the germline ends. In germline, CDR1 is MNHEY, CDR2 SMNVEV (reference sequence). DNA of the CDR3: TGTGCCAGCAGTTTAAGAGGGATCGGTTCTGGCTACACCTTC. Amino acid sequence: CASSLRGIGSGYTF.

There are a few counts of this clone. The rearrangement uses TRBV6-2 or TRBV6-3 and TRBJ1-1, with TRBD1 matching 10 bases. The CDR3 loop spans 15 amino acids. The V gene's germline CDR1 is MNHEY and CDR2 SVGEGT. V was clipped by 2 bases and J by 3 bases; unmatched bases: 3. The CDR3 protein is CASSYAGTGDTEAFF. DNA for the CDR3: TGTGCCAGCAGTTACGCCGGGACAGGGGACACTGAAGCTTTCTTT.